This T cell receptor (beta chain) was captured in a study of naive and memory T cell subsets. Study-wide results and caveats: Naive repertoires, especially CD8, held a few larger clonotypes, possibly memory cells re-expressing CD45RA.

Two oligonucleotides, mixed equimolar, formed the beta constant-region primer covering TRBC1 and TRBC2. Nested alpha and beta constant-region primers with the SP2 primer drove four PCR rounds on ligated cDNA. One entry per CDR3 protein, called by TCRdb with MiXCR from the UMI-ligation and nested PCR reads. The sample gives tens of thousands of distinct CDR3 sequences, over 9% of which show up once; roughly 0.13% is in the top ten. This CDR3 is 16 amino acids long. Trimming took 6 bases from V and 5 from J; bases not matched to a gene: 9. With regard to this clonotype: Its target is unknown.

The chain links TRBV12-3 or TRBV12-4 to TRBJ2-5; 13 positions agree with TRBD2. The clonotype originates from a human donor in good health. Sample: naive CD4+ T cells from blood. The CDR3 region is CASSAKTSGRLETQYF. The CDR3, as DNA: TGTGCCAGCAGCGCTAAGACTAGCGGGAGGCTGGAGACCCAGTACTTC.